The 26 T cell receptor beta chains presented below share a single source sample, sequenced in a study of blood T cell repertoires in COVID-19 (dated by TCRdb to about 2020). Libraries were built with the immunoSEQ multiplex PCR assay. TCRdb limited this immuneACCESS table to in-frame rearrangements with V and J called. A share of clones is missing; checked studies link under half to unresolved V genes, and the rest is unexplained. This sample is represented by tens of thousands of clones; around three quarters of them were singletons. Roughly a third of the sample rests with the top ten. The sample comprised peripheral blood. These receptors all stem from a woman aged 80 or over with acute or convalescent COVID-19.

In this sample, this clone turned up a few times. The chain's CDR3 is CASSPEYGGYYGYTF. The CDR3 nucleotides are TGTGCCAGCTCACCGGAGTACGGGGGGTACTATGGCTACACCTTC. The rearrangement uses TRBV18 and TRBJ1-2; possible D gene TRBD1, 5 bases. Germline values: CDR1 KGHSH, CDR2 LQKENI. Trimming took 3 bases from V and 3 from J, leaving 14 bases between them. The CDR3 contains 15 residues.

This chain joins TRBV27 and TRBJ2-6; D unclear. CDR1 is MNHEY, CDR2 SMNVEV, per germline (reference sequence). Trimming left V 2 bases short and J 0 bases short, with 14 bases between. CDR3 length: 18 residues. Here the CDR3 reads CASSLIRTPFSGANVLTF. In DNA, the CDR3 is TGTGCCAGCAGTTTAATCCGCACACCCTTCTCTGGGGCCAACGTCCTGACTTTC.

This clone was seen only a few times. The rearrangement joins TRBV28 to TRBJ1-2; D is unclear. Per germline, CDR1 MDHEN and CDR2 SYDVKM. Trimming stripped 2 bases from V and 4 bases from J, with 8 bases between. This CDR3 has 13 residues. CDR3 nucleotide sequence: TGTGCCAGCAGTTTAGGCGGAGGCTATGGCTACACCTTC. Translating gives CASSLGGGYGYTF.

The chain joins TRBV2 to TRBJ1-5; perhaps TRBD1 as D (6 bases). The germline CDR1 and CDR2 sequences are SNHLY and FYNNEI. V was pared by 4 bases and J by 0 bases, with 10 bases between. The CDR3 has 15 amino acids. The CDR3 nucleotides are TGTGCCAGCAGTGGGACAGTCGATAGCAATCAGCCCCAGCATTTT. Amino acid sequence: CASSGTVDSNQPQHF.

This chain connects TRBV6-1 to TRBJ2-5; a weak D match, TRBD2 (5 bases). The CDR3 loop spans 15 amino acids. Trimming took off 3 bases at V and 3 bases at J, with 14 bases between the two ends. Germline V gene lookup returns CDR1 MNHNS and CDR2 SASEGT. This chain's CDR3 is CASSDGIRLKETQYF. CDR3 bases: TGTGCCAGCAGTGACGGGATACGTCTTAAAGAGACCCAGTACTTC.

This rearrangement joins TRBV6-2 or TRBV6-3 to TRBJ2-7; D ambiguous. CDR1 and CDR2 from the germline V gene are MNHEY and SVGEGT. The CDR3 consists of 12 residues. V lost 2 bases to trimming and J lost 6 bases, with 8 bases between them. CDR3 bases: TGTGCCAGCAGTTACGAAACATTCGAGCAGTACTTC. Protein product: CASSYETFEQYF.

This clone has a handful of counts. The J gene is TRBJ2-1, the V gene TRBV28, with TRBD2 matching over 14 bases. The CDR3 runs 17 residues. V was clipped by 4 bases and J by 9 bases; unmatched bases: 11. Germline V gene data show CDR1 as MDHEN and CDR2 as SYDVKM. This CDR3 is CASSSGLAGESGGEQFF. The CDR3 bases are TGTGCCAGCAGTTCGGGACTAGCGGGAGAATCCGGGGGTGAGCAGTTCTTC.

V usage is TRBV12-3 or TRBV12-4 and J usage is TRBJ2-7, with 7 positions matching TRBD2. The CDR3 runs to 13 residues. V lost 6 bases to trimming and J lost 6 bases; unmatched junction nucleotides: 8. Written as DNA, the CDR3 is TGTGCCAGCAGAAGAGGACTAGTTCGCGAGCAGTACTTC. Encoded protein: CASRRGLVREQYF.

The chain is built from TRBV19 and TRBJ2-1; no definite D call. V was clipped by 8 bases and J by 5 bases, with 10 bases between them. CDR3 length: 12 residues. Germline values: CDR1 LNHDA, CDR2 SQIVND (reference sequence). CDR3: CASRGDHNEQFF. In nucleotides, the CDR3 is TGTGCCAGTCGTGGAGACCACAATGAGCAGTTCTTC.

The table lists this clone with a few counts. This chain uses TRBV7-8 with TRBJ1-6; 9 nucleotides align to TRBD1. Germline assignment: CDR1 SGHVS and CDR2 FQNEAQ. V lost 1 base, J lost 7 bases, and 5 bases stayed unmatched. CDR3 size: 16 residues. Written as DNA, the CDR3 is TGTGCCAGCAGCTTAGGTGGGACAGGGAGAAATTCACCCCTCCACTTT. Residues: CASSLGGTGRNSPLHF.

The chain is built from TRBV7-8 and TRBJ2-3; 13 bases line up with TRBD2. The V segment lost 1 base and the J segment 7 bases; nucleotides outside the gene matches: 17. The CDR3 spans 20 residues. Per germline, CDR1 SGHVS and CDR2 FQNEAQ. In DNA form, the CDR3 reads TGTGCCAGCAGCTTAGGGGATCGACTAGCGGGAGGAAAAGAAACGAATACGCAGTATTTT. It encodes CASSLGDRLAGGKETNTQYF.

The genes are TRBV5-6 and TRBJ2-5, with TRBD2 matching over 10 bases. The CDR3 is made up of 15 amino acids. Unmatched junction bases numbered 5, after V lost 1 base and J lost 5 bases. CDR1 is SGHDT and CDR2 is YYEEEE in the germline V gene. The CDR3 loop is CASSLSGRAGETQYF. In DNA form, the CDR3 reads TGTGCCAGCAGCTTGAGCGGGAGGGCCGGGGAGACCCAGTACTTC.

The rearrangement joins TRBV19 to TRBJ2-2, with 12 bases aligning to TRBD2. CDR1 LNHDA and CDR2 SQIVND come from the germline V gene (reference sequence). V lost 5 bases to trimming and J lost 7 bases; unmatched junction nucleotides: 5. CDR3 length: 15 amino acids. The CDR3 bases are TGTGCCAGTAGTGAACTAGCGGGAGGTGGCGGGGAGCTGTTTTTT. It translates to CASSELAGGGGELFF.

J is TRBJ2-3 and V is TRBV7-2, with D maybe TRBD1 (5 bases). Per germline, CDR1 SGHTA and CDR2 FQGNSA. The CDR3 length is 13 residues. V lost 3 bases to trimming and J lost 3 bases, with 7 bases between them. The CDR3 loop is CASSFRQTDTQYF. Written as DNA, the CDR3 is TGTGCCAGCAGCTTCCGACAGACAGATACGCAGTATTTT.

V gene TRBV5-4 combines with J gene TRBJ2-5; 13 bases match TRBD2. The CDR3 is made up of 17 amino acids. With V trimmed by 2 bases and J by 1 base, 5 bases remained unmatched. CDR1 and CDR2 from the germline V gene are SGHNT and YYREEE (reference sequence). DNA of the CDR3: TGTGCCAGCAGCTTCCCCGGGACTAGCGGGACCCAAGAGACCCAGTACTTC. Translated: CASSFPGTSGTQETQYF.

This clone was seen more than once but under ten times. The gene calls are TRBV30 and TRBJ1-2; no reliable D call. Germline assignment: CDR1 GTSNPN and CDR2 SVGIG (reference sequence). The CDR3 loop spans 13 amino acids. The V end was cut by 1 base, the J end by 7 bases, with 13 bases between. CDR3 residues: CAWSGLESTGYTF. The DNA for the CDR3 is TGTGCCTGGAGTGGTCTGGAGTCGACTGGCTACACCTTC.

The chain carries TRBV25-1 and TRBJ1-4, with 7 bases that match TRBD1. Per the germline V gene, CDR1 is MGHDK and CDR2 is SYGVNS. This CDR3 spans 16 amino acids. V lost 5 bases and J lost 4; bases outside the gene matches: 10. The CDR3 sequence is CASSFGTALYNEKLFF. For the CDR3, the DNA is TGTGCCAGCAGTTTCGGGACAGCTTTGTATAATGAAAAACTGTTTTTT.

The chain joins TRBV5-1 to TRBJ2-1; TRBD1 aligns across 7 bases. V lost 0 bases and J lost 6; bases outside the gene matches: 9. Germline CDR1 reads SGHRS; CDR2 reads YFSETQ. This CDR3 contains 16 residues. CDR3 nucleotides: TGCGCCAGCAGCTTGGCCGGACAGGTCGGGGTCAATGAGCAGTTCTTC. This translates into CASSLAGQVGVNEQFF.

V gene TRBV28 combines with J gene TRBJ2-7; TRBD2 aligns across 9 bases. Germline CDR1 and CDR2: MDHEN and SYDVKM. V lost 0 bases, J lost 4 bases, and 4 bases stayed unmatched. The CDR3 has 15 amino acids. The CDR3 DNA sequence: TGTGCCAGCAGTTTATGGGTTAGCGGGAGATACGAGCAGTACTTC. It translates to CASSLWVSGRYEQYF.

The V gene is TRBV11-2, the J gene TRBJ2-2; TRBD1 matches 12 bases. Germline V gene lookup returns CDR1 SGHAT and CDR2 FQNNGV. V lost 1 base, J lost 5 bases, and 8 bases stayed unmatched. The CDR3 runs 18 residues. CDR3 residues: CASSLAWLGQGATGELFF. The CDR3, as DNA: TGTGCCAGCAGCTTAGCTTGGCTGGGACAGGGGGCAACCGGGGAGCTGTTTTTT.

The chain is built from TRBV2 and TRBJ1-1, with a weak D call TRBD1 (6 bases). The germline V gene encodes CDR1 SNHLY and CDR2 FYNNEI. V was trimmed by 3 bases and J by 12 bases, leaving 20 bases between them. This CDR3 has 14 residues. The CDR3 coding sequence is TGTGCCAGCAGTGACCCCCGGGACATCCGTCGAACTTTCTTT. Protein sequence: CASSDPRDIRRTFF.

This clone was recorded a few times. The gene calls are TRBV29-1 and TRBJ2-3; 8 nucleotides match TRBD1. CDR3 length: 13 amino acids. Germline loops: CDR1 SQVTM, CDR2 ANQGSEA. Trimming at V came to 7 bases and at J to 1 base, leaving 4 bases not matched to a gene. The DNA for the CDR3 is TGCAGCGCCCCGGGACAGGGCACAGATACGCAGTATTTT. Protein product: CSAPGQGTDTQYF.

This chain joins TRBV28 and TRBJ1-2; tentatively, D is TRBD1 (6 bases). The ends were cut back, 5 bases at V and 8 bases at J, with 15 bases in the middle. The length of the CDR3 is 13 residues. Germline-derived CDR1 and CDR2 are MDHEN and SYDVKM. The CDR3 loop is CASSGVGADGYTF. For the CDR3, the DNA is TGTGCCAGCAGTGGCGTGGGGGCGGACGGCTACACCTTC.

This chain links TRBV28 with TRBJ1-4; D remains ambiguous. V lost 6 bases and J lost 7, with 9 bases in between. The CDR3 contains 12 residues. Germline values: CDR1 MDHEN, CDR2 SYDVKM. The CDR3 DNA follows: TGTGCCAGCAGCCAGAGAGGTGAAAAACTGTTTTTT. Translating gives CASSQRGEKLFF.

The rearrangement joins TRBV5-1 to TRBJ2-3, with 13 bases fitting TRBD2. The CDR3 extends over 16 amino acids. J lost 2 bases, V lost 4 bases, and 4 bases had no gene match. Germline-derived CDR1 and CDR2 are SGHRS and YFSETQ. CDR3 sequence reads: CASSEGLAGPTDTQYF. CDR3 sequence (DNA): TGCGCCAGCAGCGAGGGACTAGCGGGACCCACAGATACGCAGTATTTT.

In DNA, the CDR3 is TGTGCCAGCAGCTCCCTTGAGACAGGCTCCTACGAGCAGTACTTC. Its translation: CASSSLETGSYEQYF. This chain links TRBV7-7 with TRBJ2-7; a possible D gene is TRBD1 (6 bases). Germline V gene sequence: CDR1 SSHAT, CDR2 FNYEAQ (reference sequence). V lost 4 bases, J lost 0 bases, and 13 bases lay in between. CDR3 length: 15 amino acids.